This T cell receptor beta chain is from a study of CD8 T cells in ankylosing spondylitis. Study-wide results and limits: From matched ankylosing spondylitis synovial fluid, disease-linked clones were reportedly recovered at significantly enriched levels. It appeared that ankylosing spondylitis blood was characterized by a TCR beta motif of 8 or 9 highly homologous variants. Relatively rare in peripheral blood, disease-linked clones were also CD8+.

Of note for this clonotype: Antigen specificity is unknown.

V lost 1 base to trimming and J lost 0 bases; unmatched junction nucleotides: 3. This CDR3 contains 16 residues. Germline values: CDR1 SGHTA, CDR2 FQGNSA. TCRdb analysed the 5' RACE reads with MiXCR anew, one entry per CDR3 protein. The sample has 150,000 or so distinct CDR3 sequences, approximately 10% seen once; the top ten hold around 29%. The TCR originated in a male donor with ankylosing spondylitis or in good health (not recorded which). V and J are TRBV7-2 and TRBJ2-1, with 7 bases lining up with TRBD2. Sequencing used blood, either unsorted or a sorted T cell fraction (not recorded which). CDR3 region: CASSLVAGGSYNEQFF. Here the CDR3 DNA reads TGTGCCAGCAGCTTAGTAGCGGGTGGCTCCTACAATGAGCAGTTCTTC.